These 26 T cell receptor beta chains were all obtained from the same sample, sequenced in a study of a mutant IDH1 vaccine in newly diagnosed glioma (dated by TCRdb to 2020 to 2022). Their recognized antigens are unknown. The time point label corresponds to: week 47, end of study. Every vaccine dose consisted of 300 ug of a 20-mer mutant IDH1 peptide in Montanide, administered subcutaneously together with topical imiquimod. The library was built by means of the immunoSEQ multiplex PCR assay. Drawn from immuneACCESS, this table holds only the in-frame rearrangements with V and J called that TCRdb kept. Clones are partly lost; checked studies trace under half to an unresolved V gene and leave the rest unexplained. This sample lists fewer than 70,000 clones; roughly four fifths were detected once. Under 4.5% of the sample is in the top ten clones. Sequencing used PBMCs, obtained from a glioma patient whose treatment included an IDH1 peptide vaccine. Receptors originate from a young man with glioma.

This chain joins TRBV5-6 and TRBJ1-4; D unclear. V lost 3 bases and J 8 bases, leaving 8 bases between the germline ends. Germline V gene lookup returns CDR1 SGHDT and CDR2 YYEEEE. CDR3 length: 12 amino acids. The CDR3 loop is CASSSSEEKLFF. CDR3 nucleotide sequence: TGTGCCAGCAGCTCGAGTGAAGAAAAACTGTTTTTT.

The chain links TRBV2 to TRBJ2-2, with TRBD2 as a possible D gene (7 bases). V was clipped by 11 bases and J by 6 bases, with 22 bases between them. This CDR3 spans 15 amino acids. Germline loops: CDR1 SNHLY, CDR2 FYNNEI. CDR3 loop: CAAKPGGLVAGELFF. CDR3 sequence (DNA): TGTGCCGCCAAACCGGGGGGCCTAGTTGCCGGGGAGCTGTTTTTT.

V usage is TRBV27 and J usage is TRBJ2-3, with D possibly matching TRBD2 (5 bases). Germline lookup yields CDR1 MNHEY and CDR2 SMNVEV (reference sequence). The CDR3 loop spans 15 amino acids. Trimming removed 0 bases at V and 4 bases at J, with 11 bases between. The CDR3 sequence: CASSLSNLAPDTQYF. In DNA form, the CDR3 reads TGTGCCAGCAGTTTATCTAATCTAGCCCCAGATACGCAGTATTTT.

This chain links TRBV7-9 with TRBJ2-7, with TRBD1 identical over 7 bases. The J segment lost 3 bases and the V segment lost 1 base, leaving 9 bases of the junction unmatched. This CDR3 region has 16 residues. CDR1 SEHNR and CDR2 FQNEAQ come from the germline V gene (reference sequence). In nucleotides, the CDR3 is TGTGCCAGCAGCTTAGGTACAGGGGCTTATGTCTACGAGCAGTACTTC. As protein: CASSLGTGAYVYEQYF.

The V gene is TRBV6-4, the J gene TRBJ2-3; 11 bases fit TRBD2. Trimming at V came to 5 bases and at J to 0 bases, leaving 1 base not matched to a gene. The germline CDR1 and CDR2 sequences are MRHNA and SNTAGT. The CDR3 extends over 15 amino acids. DNA of the CDR3: TGTGCCAGCAGTCGACTAGCGGGAAGCACAGATACGCAGTATTTT. Translated: CASSRLAGSTDTQYF.

The chain combines TRBV7-6 with TRBJ1-5; possibly TRBD1 for D (5 bases). Trimming pared 4 bases from V and 3 bases from J, leaving 10 bases between. The CDR3 is 14 amino acids. In germline, CDR1 is SGHVS, CDR2 FNYEAQ. CDR3 bases: TGTGCCAGCAGCTCAGGGTCGAACAATCAGCCCCAGCATTTT. Its translation: CASSSGSNNQPQHF.

The V gene is TRBV28, the J gene TRBJ1-1; 7 bases align to TRBD1. This CDR3 is 13 amino acids long. V was pared by 10 bases and J by 4 bases, with 9 bases of the junction left unmatched. Germline CDR1 MDHEN, CDR2 SYDVKM. The CDR3 DNA reads as TGTGCCACGACCGCCACAGGGGCCACTGAAGCTTTCTTT. This gives the protein CATTATGATEAFF.

The chain joins TRBV10-1 to TRBJ1-3; TRBD1 might be the D (5 bases). Trimming cost V 4 bases and J 0 bases, with 16 bases left between them. This CDR3 is built from 17 residues. Germline V gene data show CDR1 as WNHNN and CDR2 as SYGVQD (reference sequence). The CDR3 protein is CASSGPLGHYSGNTIYF. CDR3 in DNA: TGCGCCAGCAGTGGCCCGCTTGGACACTACTCTGGAAACACCATATATTTT.

V and J are TRBV6-1 and TRBJ2-3; 8 bases line up with TRBD2. The CDR3 extends over 14 amino acids. The trim removed 0 bases at V and 5 bases at J, leaving 1 base unmatched. Germline V lookup: CDR1 MNHNS, CDR2 SASEGT. The CDR3 DNA follows: TGTGCCAGCAGTGAAGCAGCGGGGGTAGATACGCAGTATTTT. Translated, it gives CASSEAAGVDTQYF.

This clone appeared a single time. The CDR3 bases are TGTGCCAGCACGTTACTAGCGGGGCCCGAGGATACGCAGTATTTT. It specifies CASTLLAGPEDTQYF. The chain links TRBV9 to TRBJ2-3, with TRBD2 matching 10 bases. CDR1 is SGDLS and CDR2 is YYNGEE in the germline V gene. V gave up 6 bases and J gave up 6 bases; unmatched junction bases: 10. This CDR3 contains 15 residues.

V is TRBV5-1 and J is TRBJ2-3; maybe TRBD1 (6 bases). This CDR3 comprises 16 residues. Germline-derived CDR1 and CDR2 are SGHRS and YFSETQ. Trimming took off 3 bases at V and 3 bases at J, with 17 bases between the two ends. CDR3 bases: TGCGCCAGCAGCTCTGCCGGGACAAGGTGGACAGATACGCAGTATTTT. Translating it yields CASSSAGTRWTDTQYF.

V is TRBV19 and J is TRBJ2-7; 9 bases line up with TRBD1. The V gene's germline CDR1 is LNHDA and CDR2 SQIVND (reference sequence). This CDR3 has 14 residues. Trimming at V came to 6 bases and at J to 3 bases, leaving 6 bases not matched to a gene. CDR3: CASSRTGADYEQYF. The CDR3 region has the DNA TGTGCCAGTAGCCGGACAGGGGCCGACTACGAGCAGTACTTC.

The chain employs TRBV9 and TRBJ2-3; D may correspond to TRBD1 or TRBD2 (7 bases each). Per the germline V gene, CDR1 is SGDLS and CDR2 is YYNGEE. There are 17 residues in the CDR3. V was shortened by 4 bases and J by 0 bases, with 18 bases between the two germline ends. The CDR3 DNA follows: TGTGCCAGCAGCACCGAAAGACAGGGAGGGAGCACAGATACGCAGTATTTT. Translated, it gives CASSTERQGGSTDTQYF.

This clone was counted a single time. The J gene is TRBJ2-3, the V gene TRBV7-9, with 10 bases aligning to TRBD1. The length of the CDR3 is 18 residues. The J segment lost 4 bases and the V segment lost 4 bases, leaving 14 bases of the junction unmatched. Germline V gives CDR1 SEHNR, CDR2 FQNEAQ (reference sequence). In nucleotides, the CDR3 is TGTGCCAGCAGCTCGATATATTACGGACAGGGGGACTCAGATACGCAGTATTTT. This translates into CASSSIYYGQGDSDTQYF.

This chain uses TRBV7-2 with TRBJ2-4; D unresolved. Looked up from germline, CDR1 is SGHTA and CDR2 is FQGNSA. This CDR3 is built from 16 residues. V was pared by 5 bases and J by 1 base, with 15 bases between. The CDR3 reads CASSPLPHGAKNIQYF. Written as DNA, the CDR3 is TGTGCCAGCAGCCCCCTCCCCCACGGGGCCAAAAACATTCAGTACTTC.

This clone appeared a single time. The chain employs TRBV10-3 and TRBJ2-7; 9 bases are shared with TRBD1. CDR3 length equals 12 residues. Germline-derived CDR1 and CDR2 are ENHRY and SYGVKD. With V trimmed by 8 bases and J by 7 bases, 6 bases remained unmatched. CDR3 sequence: CAIAGQGREQYF. As DNA, the CDR3 is TGTGCCATCGCCGGACAGGGGCGAGAGCAGTACTTC.

The chain uses TRBV6-6 and TRBJ2-3; TRBD2 agrees at 12 bases. The CDR3 spans 15 residues. Germline V gives CDR1 MNHNY, CDR2 SVGAGI (reference sequence). V was pared by 6 bases and J by 0 bases, with 1 base of the junction left unmatched. The CDR3 is CASSTSGGSTDTQYF. DNA for the CDR3: TGTGCCAGCAGCACTAGCGGGGGGAGCACAGATACGCAGTATTTT.

V is TRBV7-9 and J is TRBJ2-5; possible D gene TRBD2, 5 bases. The ends were cut back, 1 base at V and 5 bases at J, with 14 bases in the middle. CDR3 length: 15 amino acids. The germline CDR1 and CDR2 sequences are SEHNR and FQNEAQ (reference sequence). This CDR3 is CASSLGVYGIETQYF. The CDR3 DNA is TGTGCCAGCAGCTTAGGTGTGTACGGGATCGAGACCCAGTACTTC.

The rearrangement uses TRBV18 and TRBJ2-7; 7 nucleotides line up with TRBD2. CDR1 is KGHSH, CDR2 LQKENI, per germline. This CDR3 comprises 15 residues. Trimming removed 3 bases from V and 5 bases from J; junction bases left unmatched: 10. CDR3 protein: CASSPTKAGRHEQYF. In nucleotides, the CDR3 is TGTGCCAGCTCACCTACTAAAGCGGGGCGCCACGAGCAGTACTTC.

The rearrangement uses TRBV5-1 and TRBJ2-7; 13 bases map to TRBD2. Germline V gives CDR1 SGHRS, CDR2 YFSETQ. V trimming: 4 bases; J trimming: 3 bases; junction bases outside the gene matches: 10. The CDR3 spans 17 residues. CDR3 protein: CASSRTTSGGASYEQYF. The CDR3 nucleotides are TGCGCCAGCAGCCGAACAACTAGCGGGGGGGCTAGCTACGAGCAGTACTTC.

The chain combines TRBV7-9 with TRBJ2-1; 7 bases agree with TRBD1. The CDR3 loop spans 15 amino acids. Unmatched junction bases numbered 4, after V lost 5 bases and J lost 0 bases. Germline V gene lookup returns CDR1 SEHNR and CDR2 FQNEAQ (reference sequence). The CDR3 reads CASSQTGSSYNEQFF. The DNA for the CDR3 is TGTGCCAGCAGCCAGACAGGGAGCTCCTACAATGAGCAGTTCTTC.

V usage is TRBV7-2 and J usage is TRBJ1-2; TRBD1 aligns across 10 bases. Per germline, CDR1 SGHTA and CDR2 FQGNSA. Trimming at V came to 5 bases and at J to 3 bases, leaving 6 bases not matched to a gene. CDR3 length: 15 amino acids. CDR3 nucleotides: TGTGCCAGCAGCGTATCCGGGACAGGGGACTATGGCTACACCTTC. Protein: CASSVSGTGDYGYTF. The full variable domain, in which reference TRBV7-2 and TRBJ1-2 provide the parts outside the CDR3, is GAGVSQSPSNKVTEKGKDVELRCDPISGHTALYWYRQSLGQGLEFLIYFQGNSAPDKSGLPSDRFSAERTGGSVSTLTIQRTQQEDSAVYLCASSVSGTGDYGYTFGSGTRLTVV.

Only a few counts were recorded for this clone. The chain employs TRBV10-3 and TRBJ1-5; 7 positions agree with TRBD1. The CDR3 totals 17 residues. V lost 2 bases to trimming and J lost 1 base; unmatched junction nucleotides: 8. Germline V gives CDR1 ENHRY, CDR2 SYGVKD. The CDR3 region is CAISEPRTGESNQPQHF. CDR3 nucleotides: TGTGCCATCAGTGAGCCGCGGACAGGAGAGAGCAATCAGCCCCAGCATTTT.

The V gene is TRBV12-5, the J gene TRBJ1-3; D is perhaps TRBD1 (5 bases). CDR1 is LGHNT and CDR2 is FRNRAP in the germline V gene. The CDR3 runs to 15 residues. Trimming cost V 6 bases and J 0 bases, with 12 bases left between them. CDR3 DNA sequence: TGTGCTAGTGGCCAAAACAGGAGCTCTGGAAACACCATATATTTT. Its translation: CASGQNRSSGNTIYF.

The chain uses TRBV5-6 and TRBJ1-2, with D hard to call. From germline, CDR1 is SGHDT and CDR2 YYEEEE. The CDR3 totals 12 residues. Deletions cut 3 bases from V and 5 bases from J, with 8 bases between. The chain's CDR3 is CASSSNKYGYTF. The CDR3, as DNA: TGTGCCAGCAGCTCCAACAAGTATGGCTACACCTTC. Combining the CDR3 with reference TRBV5-6 and TRBJ1-2 gives the whole variable domain DAGVTQSPTHLIKTRGQQVTLRCSPKSGHDTVSWYQQALGQGPQFIFQYYEEEERQRGNFPDRFSGHQFPNYSSELNVNALLLGDSALYLCASSSNKYGYTFGSGTRLTVV.

The chain joins TRBV12-5 to TRBJ2-2, with 16 bases fitting TRBD2. Germline CDR1 and CDR2: LGHNT and FRNRAP. Unmatched junction bases numbered 10, after V lost 3 bases and J lost 0 bases. This CDR3 region has 21 residues. This CDR3 is CASGFIPAGTSGGANTGELFF. CDR3 in DNA: TGTGCTAGTGGTTTCATCCCCGCCGGGACTAGCGGGGGGGCGAACACCGGGGAGCTGTTTTTT.